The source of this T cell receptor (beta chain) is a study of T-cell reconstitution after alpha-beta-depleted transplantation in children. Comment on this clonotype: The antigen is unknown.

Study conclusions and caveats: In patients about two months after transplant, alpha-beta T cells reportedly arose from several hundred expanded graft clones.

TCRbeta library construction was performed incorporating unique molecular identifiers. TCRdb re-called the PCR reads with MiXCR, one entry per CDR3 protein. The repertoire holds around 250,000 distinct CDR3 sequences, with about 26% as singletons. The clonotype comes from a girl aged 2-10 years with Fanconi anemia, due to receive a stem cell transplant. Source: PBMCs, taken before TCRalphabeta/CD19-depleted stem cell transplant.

CDR3 residues: CASSRQSTLSYEQYF. CDR3 DNA sequence: TGTGCCAGCAGTCGACAGTCAACCCTTTCCTACGAGCAGTACTTC. The rearrangement uses TRBV7-2 and TRBJ2-7, with a weak D call TRBD1 (5 bases). Germline loops: CDR1 SGHTA, CDR2 FQGNSA. The CDR3 is made up of 15 amino acids. Trimming stripped 6 bases from V and 1 base from J, with 16 bases between.